This TCR beta chain appears in the sequencing data of a study of beta chain features in type 1 diabetes. About this clone: The antigen is not known.

Study observations and caveats: Within each of all four CD4+ subsets, Type 1 diabetes patients had TCRB CDR3s that were moderately but significantly shorter.

The sequenced template was cDNA made from the entire isolated RNA. Profiling relied on immunoSEQ multiplex PCR, and the TCRdb table lists in-frame clones only, not all of them. The sample carries roughly 240,000 clones, approximately 25% recorded once. This CDR3 spans 13 amino acids. V lost 4 bases and J 2 bases, leaving 9 bases between the germline ends. Germline V gene data show CDR1 as SGDLS and CDR2 as YYNGEE. The sample comprised naive CD4+ T cells from blood. The gene calls are TRBV9 and TRBJ2-5; D is unresolved. The sequence was collected from a woman aged 25 to 39 with type 1 diabetes. The CDR3 sequence: CASSYRQQETQYF. The CDR3 nucleotides are TGTGCCAGCAGCTACCGCCAGCAAGAGACCCAGTACTTC. Combining the CDR3 with reference TRBV9 and TRBJ2-5 gives the whole variable domain DSGVTQTPKHLITATGQRVTLRCSPRSGDLSVYWYQQSLDQGLQFLIQYYNGEERAKGNILERFSAQQFPDLHSELNLSSLELGDSALYFCASSYRQQETQYFGPGTRLLVL.